This record covers a single TCR beta chain. The data stem from a study of OX40 agonist ivuxolimab in advanced cancers. Sequenced by immunoSEQ multiplex PCR; TCRdb stores in-frame clones only, minus some. The sample consists of more than 6,500 clones, roughly 74% of them appearing once. This CDR3 spans 16 amino acids. V lost 4 bases to trimming and J lost 6 bases; unmatched junction nucleotides: 7. Germline CDR1 reads SEHNR; CDR2 reads FQNEAQ (reference sequence). The chain carries TRBV7-9 and TRBJ2-2, with 11 positions matching TRBD1. Sequencing used CD4+ or CD8+ T cells sorted from blood, obtained in a trial of the OX40 agonist ivuxolimab. The TCR comes from an adult with an advanced solid tumor such as melanoma, head and neck, liver or kidney cancer. As DNA, the CDR3 is TGTGCCAGCAGCTCCGGAGGGGGACAGGGGGCCGGGGAGCTGTTTTTT. This codes for CASSSGGGQGAGELFF.